This record covers a single T cell receptor (beta chain). This clone is identified as medium-sized (0.01 to 0.1%). Its antigen has not been determined. One base away there is no much larger clone; base qualities are not given. These data belong to a study of CD8 T cell repertoires and HIV-1 epitope variants (dated by TCRdb to 2018 to 2021). As for the study more broadly: In separate culture wells, T cells were stimulated with each of twenty-five peptides that represented autologous and known Gag and Nef epitope variants. Cultures were maintained for around 10 days in IMDM with gentamicin, and half-media changes adding IL-2, IL-7 and IL-15 were performed on days 3 and 7. T cells were enriched with the EasySep Human T Cell Enrichment Kit and co-cultured with equal numbers of autologous T cell-negative cells as antigen-presenting cells. Three Gag epitope families and Nef HW9 and YT9 were included among the tested epitopes. An aliquot of 1M T cells was set aside as an uncultured baseline condition, separate from the approximately 83 T cell cultures. A CMV, EBV and flu peptide pool, the Ebola AY9 epitope as negative control, and a no-peptide well were included as control conditions. Running each culture condition in triplicate, except for one peptide done in duplicate, gave a total of about 91 T cell cultures.

The EasySep Human CD8+ T Cell Enrichment Kit was used on day 10 to isolate CD8+ T cells from every culture. TCR beta CDR3 regions were sequenced at survey depth on the immunoSEQ platform. The QIAamp DNA micro kit was used to extract genomic DNA from every cultured and uncultured CD8+ T cell population. The published analysis was carried out like this. Samples with fewer than 5,000 productive reads were excluded, resulting in the removal of about 7% of the roughly 80 HIV peptide-stimulated cultures. A MANAFEST web app trimmed sequences to CDR3 and removed nonproductive sequences, CDR3s under 5 amino acids, and those not starting C or ending F/W. For a clonotype to count as antigen-specific, the clonotype had to expand relative to the no-peptide control in at least 2 of 3 replicates at FDR 0.01, and only within one epitope family. In addition, a specific clonotype needed a frequency at least fivefold higher than in wells stimulated with peptides from other epitope families. TCRdb limited this immuneACCESS table to in-frame rearrangements with V and J called. A share of clones is missing; checked studies link under half to unresolved V genes, and the rest is unexplained. The DNA gave D and trimming, while V, J and clone size come from that table. The sample table shows about 2,600 clones, and 72% are seen once. 40% to 50% of the sample comes from the top ten.

The germline V gene sets CDR1 to MDHEN and CDR2 to SYDVKM. The CDR3 sequence holds 15 residues, the cysteine and phenylalanine included. The kept DNA is CDR3 alone, 45 bases in frame from the first base. V is shortened by 6 bases, J by 2 bases, and the region joining them spans 17 bases. The paper's findings and limits, for the study overall: Fewer than 10 antigen-specific TCR beta clonotypes were identified, and about 6 of them appeared cross-reactive for autologous or known escape epitope variants. The assay could identify only TCR beta chains and pointed to proliferation in response to antigen, not to T cell function or cytokine profile. A handful of clonotypes recognized the Nef KF9 family and one the HW9 family, with no responses to the TAALDMSHF plasma variant.

This TCR came from a male donor with HIV. The chain is assembled from TRBV28 and TRBJ2-7; a weak D assignment points to TRBD1 (5 bases agree). Specimen: cultured CD8+ T cells derived from PBMCs. The CDR3 region: CASSESIGQAYEQYF. The nucleotide sequence reads TGTGCCAGCAGCGAATCAATAGGACAAGCCTACGAGCAGTACTTC.